Presented here are 13 T cell receptor beta chains from one specimen sequenced in a study of low-dose radiotherapy and immunotherapy resistance in tumors. Primers targeting TRAV and TRBV primed first-strand cDNA, covering alpha and beta chains. TCR amplification involved approximately 20 PCR cycles with a constant-region primer and V-primer adapter. MiXCR was run by TCRdb on the reads, yielding one entry per CDR3 protein. The sample has just over 14,000 distinct CDR3 sequences; 49% are singletons. The receptors originated from a human donor with advanced metastatic prostate, ovarian, gallbladder or colorectal cancer (not recorded which). This table probably holds off-target reads from a library built for another chain.

The chain has TRBV20-1 and TRBJ2-3; 8 positions agree with TRBD2. The CDR3 is made up of 14 amino acids. V shed 6 bases, J shed 4 bases, and the junction held 9 bases outside the gene matches. CDR1 is DFQATT and CDR2 is SNEGSKA in the germline V gene (reference sequence). This chain's CDR3 is CSAMSGSWPDTQYF. CDR3 sequence (DNA): TGCAGTGCCATGAGCGGGAGCTGGCCAGATACGCAGTATTTT.

This clonotype was seen more than once but under ten times. This chain connects TRBV5-1 to TRBJ2-7; D may be TRBD1 or TRBD2 (5 bases each). In germline, CDR1 is SGHRS, CDR2 YFSETQ. V was clipped by 4 bases and J by 1 base, with 12 bases between them. CDR3 size: 14 residues. CDR3 region: CASSTRGPSYEQYF. CDR3 coding DNA: TGCGCCAGCAGCACCCGGGGACCTTCCTACGAGCAGTACTTC. The whole variable domain, filled in from reference TRBV5-1 and TRBJ2-7, reads KAGVTQTPRYLIKTRGQQVTLSCSPISGHRSVSWYQQTPGQGLQFLFEYFSETQRNKGNFPGRFSGRQFSNSRSEMNVSTLELGDSALYLCASSTRGPSYEQYFGPGTRLTVT.

By share, this clonotype ranks as medium-sized. The CDR3 region has the DNA TGTGCCAGCAGTTTATGGGGACTAGCGGGAGGGCCAGGGGAGCTGTTTTTT. Translating gives CASSLWGLAGGPGELFF. The V gene is TRBV28, the J gene TRBJ2-2, with 16 bases aligning to TRBD2. CDR1 MDHEN and CDR2 SYDVKM come from the germline V gene. The V gene end was trimmed by 0 bases and the J gene end by 8 bases; junction bases not matched to a gene: 3. The CDR3 runs to 17 residues.

This clonotype was counted only a few times. The V call is TRBV6-8, the J call TRBJ2-2; TRBD2 aligns across 11 bases. J lost 4 bases, V lost 2 bases, and 9 bases had no gene match. Germline V gene lookup returns CDR1 MNHGY and CDR2 SAAAGT. This CDR3 spans 18 amino acids. This chain's CDR3 is CASSYGGASGRRTGELFF. CDR3 nucleotides: TGTGCCAGCAGTTACGGAGGGGCTAGCGGGAGGCGCACCGGGGAGCTGTTTTTT.

The V call is TRBV29-1, the J call TRBJ1-5; D is perhaps TRBD1 (5 bases). CDR1 is SQVTM and CDR2 is ANQGSEA in the germline V gene. The CDR3 is 13 amino acids. The V and J ends lost 4 bases and 4 bases respectively, with 11 bases between them. CDR3 in DNA: TGCAGCGTTGTTTCGGCAGGGAATCAGCCCCAGCATTTT. This encodes CSVVSAGNQPQHF.

The CDR3 loop reads CASSLGEGYYGYTF. In DNA, the CDR3 is TGTGCCAGTAGCCTCGGAGAGGGCTACTATGGCTACACCTTC. The chain combines TRBV19 with TRBJ1-2; D is ambiguous. Germline V CDR1 and CDR2: LNHDA, SQIVND (reference sequence). V was pared by 6 bases and J by 3 bases, with 14 bases between. The CDR3 length is 14 residues.

This clonotype appeared once. The chain employs TRBV19 and TRBJ1-4; 9 nucleotides match TRBD1. Germline V lookup: CDR1 LNHDA, CDR2 SQIVND (reference sequence). V dropped 8 bases and J dropped 3; count of bases not matched to a gene: 4. This CDR3 is 14 amino acids long. The CDR3 reads CASRRDRANEKLFF. The CDR3, as DNA: TGTGCCAGTCGCCGGGACAGGGCTAATGAAAAACTGTTTTTT. The full variable domain, completed using reference TRBV19 and TRBJ1-4, is DGGITQSPKYLFRKEGQNVTLSCEQNLNHDAMYWYRQDPGQGLRLIYYSQIVNDFQKGDIAEGYSVSREKKESFPLTVTSAQKNPTAFYLCASRRDRANEKLFFGSGTQLSVL.

This clonotype came up a few times. The chain recombines TRBV29-1 with TRBJ2-5, with a weak D call TRBD2 (5 bases). The CDR3 runs to 14 residues. Germline loops: CDR1 SQVTM, CDR2 ANQGSEA. V was clipped by 6 bases and J by 5 bases, with 19 bases between them. The CDR3 nucleotides read TGCAGCGTGGCCCCGCCGGTGGGAGATGAGACCCAGTACTTC. The encoded protein is CSVAPPVGDETQYF.

This clonotype turned up a few times. CDR3 bases: TGCGCCAGCAGTGTTGTTAGCGTAAGCACAGATACGCAGTATTTT. This translates into CASSVVSVSTDTQYF. The chain uses TRBV10-2 and TRBJ2-3; weak D call: TRBD2 (5 bases). The CDR3 length is 15 residues. V lost 4 bases and J lost 0, with 11 bases in between. Looked up from germline, CDR1 is WSHSY and CDR2 is SAAADI.

This clonotype was seen a handful of times. This chain joins TRBV29-1 and TRBJ2-1; TRBD1 matches 12 bases. Germline V gene lookup returns CDR1 SQVTM and CDR2 ANQGSEA. This CDR3 has 13 amino acids. With 7 bases clipped from V and 7 bases from J, the junction kept 5 bases outside the gene matches. For the CDR3, the DNA is TGCAGCGGGGGACAGGGGGCTGCGAATGAGCAGTTCTTC. This codes for CSGGQGAANEQFF.

The gene calls are TRBV20-1 and TRBJ2-5, with 8 bases identical to TRBD2. This CDR3 comprises 13 residues. J lost 2 bases, V lost 8 bases, and 7 bases had no gene match. The V gene's germline CDR1 is DFQATT and CDR2 SNEGSKA (reference sequence). The CDR3 bases are TGCAGTCTCGAACCGGGGGGGCAAGAGACCCAGTACTTC. This encodes CSLEPGGQETQYF.

This clonotype was recorded only once. The chain has TRBV9 and TRBJ2-7, with TRBD2 matching 10 bases. The CDR3 has 18 amino acids. Germline V gene data show CDR1 as SGDLS and CDR2 as YYNGEE. Trimming cost V 0 bases and J 6 bases; bases outside gene matches: 15. The CDR3, as DNA: TGTGCCAGCAGCGTAGTGTGTGGGACTAGCGCCCAGAAACTCGAGCAGTACTTC. Its translation is CASSVVCGTSAQKLEQYF.

This clonotype was seen only once. V gene TRBV7-2 combines with J gene TRBJ2-1; D ambiguous. V lost 1 base and J lost 2, with 9 bases in between. CDR3 length equals 15 residues. Germline V CDR1 and CDR2: SGHTA, FQGNSA. CDR3 coding DNA: TGTGCCAGCAGCTTAGTACCCCTGGCCTACAATGAGCAGTTCTTC. Translation gives CASSLVPLAYNEQFF.